These T cell receptor beta chains were read from a single sample in a study of T-cell reconstitution after alpha-beta-depleted transplantation in children. TCRdb re-called the PCR reads with MiXCR, one entry per CDR3 protein. The sample shows about 640,000 distinct CDR3 sequences, around 17% of them seen only once. The starting material was PBMCs from the stem cell graft donor, obtained from the stem cell graft. These receptors all come from a human donor who donated a stem cell graft to a child with acute myeloid leukemia. Each CDR3 is given with its conserved first and last residue. The order of the fields is CDR3 DNA, CDR3 protein, V gene, clone size, CDR3 length, J gene, D gene. The D gene is left open where the match is weak. For some rows the clone size is stated as once, few or many, or as a class when expanded; others skip it.

cdr3_nt: TGTGCCACCAGCAGAGAACGGAATAACCAGCCCCAGCATTTT
cdr3_aa: CATSRERNNQPQHF
v_call: TRBV15
clone_size: NA
cdr3_length: 14
j_call: TRBJ1-5
d_call: NA

cdr3_nt: TGTGCCAGCAGTTACGGGCAGGGGGACCACGAGCAGTACTTC
cdr3_aa: CASSYGQGDHEQYF
v_call: TRBV6-5
clone_size: many
cdr3_length: 14
j_call: TRBJ2-7
d_call: TRBD1

cdr3_nt: TGTGCCAGCAGTTACGGCAAGACTAGCGGGGGGGTTACAGATACGCAGTATTTT
cdr3_aa: CASSYGKTSGGVTDTQYF
v_call: TRBV6-5
clone_size: NA
cdr3_length: 18
j_call: TRBJ2-3
d_call: TRBD2

cdr3_nt: TGTGCCAGCAGCCCCCCGACTAGTAGCGATACGCAGTATTTT
cdr3_aa: CASSPPTSSDTQYF
v_call: TRBV3-1
clone_size: NA
cdr3_length: 14
j_call: TRBJ2-3
d_call: NA

cdr3_nt: TGCAGTGCAATCCCACAGGGGCGCCTAGAGACCCAGTACTTC
cdr3_aa: CSAIPQGRLETQYF
v_call: TRBV20-1
clone_size: NA
cdr3_length: 14
j_call: TRBJ2-5
d_call: TRBD1

cdr3_nt: TGCAGTGCTGGTAACACAGGCCAAGAGACCCAGTACTTC
cdr3_aa: CSAGNTGQETQYF
v_call: TRBV20-1
clone_size: few
cdr3_length: 13
j_call: TRBJ2-5
d_call: NA

cdr3_nt: TGTGCCAGCAGCTGTAGGGGGTCCGCTCCCTCCTACAATGAGCAGTTCTTC
cdr3_aa: CASSCRGSAPSYNEQFF
v_call: TRBV6-2/TRBV6-3
clone_size: few
cdr3_length: 17
j_call: TRBJ2-1
d_call: NA

cdr3_nt: TGTGCCAGCAGCCCTTATCCTGAAAAACTGTTTTTT
cdr3_aa: CASSPYPEKLFF
v_call: TRBV12-3/TRBV12-4
clone_size: few
cdr3_length: 12
j_call: TRBJ1-4
d_call: NA

cdr3_nt: TGTGCCAGCAGCGAAGGACAGGGAGGATGGAATCAGCCCCAGCATTTT
cdr3_aa: CASSEGQGGWNQPQHF
v_call: TRBV5-5
clone_size: many
cdr3_length: 16
j_call: TRBJ1-5
d_call: TRBD1

cdr3_nt: TGCAGTGCTAGAGGCCACTCGAGCACAGATACGCAGTATTTT
cdr3_aa: CSARGHSSTDTQYF
v_call: TRBV20-1
clone_size: many
cdr3_length: 14
j_call: TRBJ2-3
d_call: NA

cdr3_nt: TGCAGCGTTGATAAGGGGGATCCGGACTATGGCTACACCTTC
cdr3_aa: CSVDKGDPDYGYTF
v_call: TRBV29-1
clone_size: many
cdr3_length: 14
j_call: TRBJ1-2
d_call: NA

cdr3_nt: TGCAGTGCTCACCCTGGGGCTAGCGGGGGGCGGAGCTCCTACAATGAGCAGTTCTTC
cdr3_aa: CSAHPGASGGRSSYNEQFF
v_call: TRBV20-1
clone_size: few
cdr3_length: 19
j_call: TRBJ2-1
d_call: TRBD2

cdr3_nt: TGTGCCAGCAGCCAGGGAGGGTCGAATGAGCAGTTCTTC
cdr3_aa: CASSQGGSNEQFF
v_call: TRBV5-6
clone_size: NA
cdr3_length: 13
j_call: TRBJ2-1
d_call: TRBD2

cdr3_nt: TGTGCCAGCAGCTTAGGGGGGGGGGCAGGGCTCACAGATACGCAGTATTTT
cdr3_aa: CASSLGGGAGLTDTQYF
v_call: TRBV11-2
clone_size: few
cdr3_length: 17
j_call: TRBJ2-3
d_call: NA

cdr3_nt: TGCAGTGCTGGCCTCCCTAACTATGGCTACACCTTC
cdr3_aa: CSAGLPNYGYTF
v_call: TRBV20-1
clone_size: many
cdr3_length: 12
j_call: TRBJ1-2
d_call: NA

cdr3_nt: TGTGCCAGCAGCGACACAAACATTGAGACCCAGTACTTC
cdr3_aa: CASSDTNIETQYF
v_call: TRBV11-2
clone_size: many
cdr3_length: 13
j_call: TRBJ2-5
d_call: NA

cdr3_nt: TGTGCCAGCACCTTTAGCGGGGGGAGGGACAATGAGCAGTTCTTC
cdr3_aa: CASTFSGGRDNEQFF
v_call: TRBV12-3/TRBV12-4
clone_size: many
cdr3_length: 15
j_call: TRBJ2-1
d_call: TRBD2

cdr3_nt: TGCGCCAGCAGCCACGGACAGGGGGAACACAATGAGCAGTTCTTC
cdr3_aa: CASSHGQGEHNEQFF
v_call: TRBV5-1
clone_size: many
cdr3_length: 15
j_call: TRBJ2-1
d_call: TRBD1

cdr3_nt: TGTGCCAGCAGCTTCCCGAGGGGACAGTTAGGCTCTGGGGCCAACGTCCTGACTTTC
cdr3_aa: CASSFPRGQLGSGANVLTF
v_call: TRBV11-2
clone_size: NA
cdr3_length: 19
j_call: TRBJ2-6
d_call: TRBD1

cdr3_nt: TGTGCCAGCAGCTTAGGGCCTAGCGGGGGGGCCAATGAGCAGTTCTTC
cdr3_aa: CASSLGPSGGANEQFF
v_call: TRBV7-6
clone_size: NA
cdr3_length: 16
j_call: TRBJ2-1
d_call: TRBD2

cdr3_nt: TGTGCCAGCAGTTTGCCGGGGGCGCAGACAGATACGCAGTATTTT
cdr3_aa: CASSLPGAQTDTQYF
v_call: TRBV28
clone_size: NA
cdr3_length: 15
j_call: TRBJ2-3
d_call: NA

cdr3_nt: TGTGCCAGCTCACCACCACAGGGAGCTGAAGCTTTCTTT
cdr3_aa: CASSPPQGAEAFF
v_call: TRBV18
clone_size: many
cdr3_length: 13
j_call: TRBJ1-1
d_call: NA

cdr3_nt: TGTGCCAGTAGTCCCTCAGGGGGTACGAACACCGGGGAGCTGTTTTTT
cdr3_aa: CASSPSGGTNTGELFF
v_call: TRBV19
clone_size: few
cdr3_length: 16
j_call: TRBJ2-2
d_call: TRBD1

cdr3_nt: TGTGCCAGCAGTCCACGGACGGTGGCAAGAGATGGCCAGTACTTC
cdr3_aa: CASSPRTVARDGQYF
v_call: TRBV6-2/TRBV6-3
clone_size: NA
cdr3_length: 15
j_call: TRBJ2-5
d_call: NA

cdr3_nt: TGCAGCGTTGAAGCAGGGAATGAAAAACTGTTTTTT
cdr3_aa: CSVEAGNEKLFF
v_call: TRBV29-1
clone_size: NA
cdr3_length: 12
j_call: TRBJ1-4
d_call: NA

cdr3_nt: TGTGCCAGCAGCCCAGCCAGAGGGAGAGACGAGCAGTACTTC
cdr3_aa: CASSPARGRDEQYF
v_call: TRBV7-2
clone_size: many
cdr3_length: 14
j_call: TRBJ2-7
d_call: NA

cdr3_nt: TGTGCCAGCAGCTCCGGGCCACAAGGTTATGACATTCAGTACTTC
cdr3_aa: CASSSGPQGYDIQYF
v_call: TRBV7-8
clone_size: few
cdr3_length: 15
j_call: TRBJ2-4
d_call: NA